One and the same sample provided the 27 T cell receptor beta chains below, sequenced in a study of blood T cell repertoires in COVID-19. Some clones are missing from TCRdb's copy, which holds only in-frame ones; the method was immunoSEQ multiplex PCR. The sample consists of 140,000 or so clones, 85% to 90% of them appearing once. Sample: peripheral blood. These receptors came from a woman aged 45-65 years with active or convalescent COVID-19.

The chain uses TRBV19 and TRBJ1-4; D gene unclear. The CDR3 spans 14 residues. Trimming cost V 6 bases and J 6 bases, with 14 bases left between them. Germline assignment: CDR1 LNHDA and CDR2 SQIVND (reference sequence). CDR3 protein: CASRNTDGDEKLFF. As DNA, the CDR3 is TGTGCCAGTAGGAACACCGACGGGGATGAAAAACTGTTTTTT.

The rearrangement uses TRBV15 and TRBJ1-4; no clear D gene. Germline loops: CDR1 LNHNV, CDR2 YYDKDF (reference sequence). V dropped 3 bases and J dropped 8 bases, with 19 bases sitting between them. CDR3 size: 16 residues. CDR3 region: CATSSPGLQPREKLFF. The CDR3 DNA sequence: TGTGCCACCAGCAGCCCTGGGTTACAGCCAAGAGAAAAACTGTTTTTT.

In this sample, this clone turned up a few times. The chain employs TRBV4-3 and TRBJ2-1; D is unresolved. This CDR3 has 15 amino acids. V was cut by 4 bases and J by 5 bases, with 15 bases left in between. CDR1 LGHNA and CDR2 YSLEER come from the germline V gene. The CDR3 loop is CASSLRQGSNNEQFF. CDR3 nucleotides: TGCGCCAGCAGCCTCCGACAAGGTTCAAACAATGAGCAGTTCTTC.

V gene TRBV19 combines with J gene TRBJ2-7; TRBD2 might be the D (5 bases). The ends were cut back, 6 bases at V and 4 bases at J, with 13 bases in the middle. The CDR3 length is 13 residues. CDR1 LNHDA and CDR2 SQIVND come from the germline V gene (reference sequence). As DNA, the CDR3 is TGTGCCAGTAGCCGGACTCCAATTTACGAGCAGTACTTC. Protein sequence: CASSRTPIYEQYF.

V gene TRBV27 combines with J gene TRBJ1-6, with D hard to call. The germline CDR1 and CDR2 sequences are MNHEY and SMNVEV (reference sequence). CDR3 length: 15 amino acids. V was pared by 0 bases and J by 9 bases, with 12 bases between. The CDR3 DNA follows: TGTGCCAGCAGTTTATCCCCCCGGACTCTTTCACCCCTCCACTTT. Encoded protein: CASSLSPRTLSPLHF.

The V gene is TRBV6-2 or TRBV6-3, the J gene TRBJ2-5; TRBD2 might be the D (5 bases). V was shortened by 4 bases and J by 1 base, with 10 bases between the two germline ends. This CDR3 comprises 14 residues. Germline V lookup: CDR1 MNHEY, CDR2 SVGEGT. The CDR3 loop is CASSSGLSQETQYF. CDR3 DNA: TGTGCCAGCAGTTCTGGACTCAGCCAAGAGACCCAGTACTTC.

Written as DNA, the CDR3 is TGTGCCAGCAGATTGAACAGGGAATCCTACGAGCAGTACTTC. Translating gives CASRLNRESYEQYF. J is TRBJ2-7 and V is TRBV6-6, with D possibly TRBD1 on 6 matching bases. This CDR3 has 14 amino acids. Between the trimmed V and J ends, which lost 6 bases and 1 base, there was a span of 13 bases. Germline V gene lookup returns CDR1 MNHNY and CDR2 SVGAGI (reference sequence).

The chain uses TRBV11-2 and TRBJ1-1; D is uncertain. The germline CDR1 and CDR2 sequences are SGHAT and FQNNGV. Deletions cut 5 bases from V and 3 bases from J, with 7 bases between. The CDR3 length is 12 residues. CDR3 sequence reads: CASSPGYTEAFF. The CDR3 nucleotides are TGTGCCAGCAGCCCGGGGTACACTGAAGCTTTCTTT.

The gene calls are TRBV18 and TRBJ2-7; 8 bases match TRBD1. The germline gives CDR1 KGHSH, CDR2 LQKENI. The CDR3 covers 14 residues. V was clipped by 3 bases and J by 2 bases; unmatched bases: 3. The CDR3 region is CASSPLGQAYEQYF. DNA for the CDR3: TGTGCCAGCTCACCCTTGGGACAGGCCTACGAGCAGTACTTC.

The J gene is TRBJ2-2, the V gene TRBV9; 8 nucleotides match TRBD2. Trimming took 4 bases from V and 5 from J; bases not matched to a gene: 13. The CDR3 is made up of 17 amino acids. Germline CDR1 reads SGDLS; CDR2 reads YYNGEE. In DNA, the CDR3 is TGTGCCAGCAGCCCCCAGGCCTGGGCGGGAGGAACCGGGGAGCTGTTTTTT. Protein product: CASSPQAWAGGTGELFF.

This chain uses TRBV28 with TRBJ1-5, with D perhaps matching TRBD1 (5 bases). Germline V CDR1 and CDR2: MDHEN, SYDVKM. Trimming removed 6 bases at V and 0 bases at J, with 15 bases between. The CDR3 is 16 amino acids. CDR3 sequence (DNA): TGTGCCAGCAGCCTGACAGCGGGTCCTAGCAATCAGCCCCAGCATTTT. Its translation is CASSLTAGPSNQPQHF.

The CDR3 DNA follows: TGTGCCAGCAGCCAAACTAGCGGGAGCACAGATACGCAGTATTTT. Protein sequence: CASSQTSGSTDTQYF. The chain is built from TRBV7-9 and TRBJ2-3, with 9 bases lining up with TRBD2. Trimming at V came to 5 bases and at J to 0 bases, leaving 3 bases not matched to a gene. The CDR3 contains 15 residues. Germline assignment: CDR1 SEHNR and CDR2 FQNEAQ (reference sequence).

This clone appeared a few times. The chain links TRBV9 to TRBJ2-5; 11 bases are a match to TRBD2. After removal of 1 base from V and 3 bases from J, the junction contained 5 bases not matched to a gene. Germline CDR1 reads SGDLS; CDR2 reads YYNGEE. The CDR3 spans 16 residues. The CDR3 reads CASSVRASGGKETQYF. Written as DNA, the CDR3 is TGTGCCAGCAGCGTAAGGGCTAGCGGGGGGAAAGAGACCCAGTACTTC.

The table lists this clone with a count of one. The rearrangement uses TRBV9 and TRBJ1-3; the D gene is possibly TRBD1 (6 bases). Looked up from germline, CDR1 is SGDLS and CDR2 is YYNGEE. This CDR3 spans 14 amino acids. Trimming took 3 bases from V and 4 from J, leaving 11 bases between them. As DNA, the CDR3 is TGTGCCAGCAGCGACAGGGATGGGGGAAACACCATATATTTT. Protein: CASSDRDGGNTIYF. Full variable domain (rest looked up from reference TRBV9 and TRBJ1-3): DSGVTQTPKHLITATGQRVTLRCSPRSGDLSVYWYQQSLDQGLQFLIQYYNGEERAKGNILERFSAQQFPDLHSELNLSSLELGDSALYFCASSDRDGGNTIYFGEGSWLTVV.

V is TRBV6-2 or TRBV6-3 and J is TRBJ2-7, with TRBD2 identical over 13 bases. With V trimmed by 2 bases and J by 1 base, 8 bases remained unmatched. This CDR3 has 18 amino acids. Germline assignment: CDR1 MNHEY and CDR2 SVGEGT. This CDR3 is CASSYIGLAGDLSYEQYF. CDR3 coding DNA: TGTGCCAGCAGTTACATAGGACTAGCGGGAGATCTGTCCTACGAGCAGTACTTC.

The V and J genes are TRBV5-6 and TRBJ1-2; no firm D call. The germline V and J ends were trimmed by 1 base and 7 bases, with 14 bases remaining between them. CDR3 length equals 14 residues. In germline, CDR1 is SGHDT, CDR2 YYEEEE. The CDR3 coding sequence is TGTGCCAGCAGCTTGCTCCTAACTGGTCGTGGCTACACCTTC. Residues: CASSLLLTGRGYTF.

The V gene is TRBV3-1 (or the pseudogene TRBV3-2), the J gene TRBJ2-1, with 10 positions matching TRBD2. CDR1 is LGHDT, CDR2 YNNKEL, per germline (reference sequence). The CDR3 loop spans 14 amino acids. With 7 bases clipped from V and 8 bases from J, the junction kept 8 bases outside the gene matches. CDR3 bases: TGTGCCAGCACCCCCCAGCGGGGGGGGGATGAGCAGTTCTTC. Translated, it gives CASTPQRGGDEQFF.

The J gene is TRBJ1-1, the V gene TRBV3-1 (or the pseudogene TRBV3-2); 9 bases align to TRBD1. V gave up 2 bases and J gave up 8 bases; unmatched junction bases: 3. This CDR3 is built from 13 residues. Germline V CDR1 and CDR2: LGHDT, YNNKEL (reference sequence). CDR3 protein: CASSQLGQGEAFF. CDR3 bases: TGTGCCAGCAGCCAATTAGGACAGGGGGAAGCTTTCTTT.

This chain joins TRBV5-4 and TRBJ2-5, with D perhaps matching TRBD1 (5 bases). The CDR3 loop spans 16 amino acids. Trimming shortened V by 4 bases and J by 1 base, and 17 bases separated the two germline ends. Germline CDR1 SGHNT, CDR2 YYREEE (reference sequence). The CDR3 sequence: CASSTWTYYSQETQYF. CDR3 bases: TGTGCCAGCAGCACGTGGACATACTACAGCCAAGAGACCCAGTACTTC.

V usage is TRBV5-1 and J usage is TRBJ2-7, with TRBD1 as a possible D gene (5 bases). V gave up 3 bases and J gave up 2 bases, with 12 bases separating them. The CDR3 is 14 residues long. CDR1 is SGHRS and CDR2 is YFSETQ in the germline V gene. The CDR3 DNA is TGCGCCAGCAGCTCACAGGATACAACCTACGAGCAGTACTTC. Its translation is CASSSQDTTYEQYF.

This sequence joins TRBV19 and TRBJ1-5; D may be TRBD1 (5 bases). Trimming left V 8 bases short and J 6 bases short, with 11 bases between. Germline CDR1 LNHDA, CDR2 SQIVND (reference sequence). The CDR3 extends over 12 amino acids. The CDR3 protein is CASGPGFQPQHF. In DNA, the CDR3 is TGTGCCAGTGGGCCAGGGTTTCAGCCCCAGCATTTT.

The rearrangement links TRBV5-1 to TRBJ2-1, with 7 bases aligning to TRBD2. With V trimmed by 4 bases and J by 9 bases, 13 bases remained unmatched. The CDR3 has 15 amino acids. CDR1 is SGHRS, CDR2 YFSETQ, per germline. This chain's CDR3 is CASSGSSGPSGEQFF. CDR3 coding DNA: TGCGCCAGCAGCGGTTCTAGCGGACCATCCGGTGAGCAGTTCTTC.

The chain couples TRBV18 to TRBJ1-2; D not certain. V was cut by 2 bases and J by 1 base, with 11 bases left in between. The CDR3 sequence is 15 residues long. The germline CDR1 and CDR2 sequences are KGHSH and LQKENI. This CDR3 reads CASSPTGNVNYGYTF. The CDR3 region has the DNA TGTGCCAGCTCACCAACGGGGAATGTTAACTATGGCTACACCTTC.

The rearrangement joins TRBV11-2 to TRBJ2-5; TRBD1 is a possible D gene (5 bases). V shed 5 bases and J shed 5 bases, with 18 bases lying between them. Germline CDR1 reads SGHAT; CDR2 reads FQNNGV. This CDR3 comprises 15 residues. This CDR3 reads CASSPIAVQGETQYF. Here the CDR3 DNA reads TGTGCCAGCAGCCCAATTGCCGTCCAGGGTGAGACCCAGTACTTC.

The rearrangement uses TRBV7-2 and TRBJ1-1, with D perhaps TRBD1 (5 bases). The CDR3 consists of 15 residues. Trimming stripped 1 base from V and 4 bases from J, with 13 bases between. Per the germline V gene, CDR1 is SGHTA and CDR2 is FQGNSA. CDR3 region: CASSLVGGTGTEAFF. CDR3 DNA: TGTGCCAGCAGCTTAGTGGGCGGGACCGGCACTGAAGCTTTCTTT.

This chain joins TRBV6-5 and TRBJ1-2, with 9 bases aligning to TRBD1. The germline V gene has CDR1 MNHEY and CDR2 SVGAGI. The trim removed 6 bases at V and 4 bases at J, leaving 9 bases unmatched. This CDR3 spans 15 amino acids. Here the CDR3 DNA reads TGTGCCAGCAGCAAATCCGGGACAGGGCGCTATGGCTACACCTTC. Translating gives CASSKSGTGRYGYTF.

The chain employs TRBV18 and TRBJ1-1; D unclear. CDR3 length: 11 amino acids. CDR1 and CDR2 from the germline V gene are KGHSH and LQKENI. The V and J ends lost 4 bases and 8 bases respectively, with 8 bases between them. CDR3 sequence (DNA): TGTGCCAGCTCACACGAGAAAGAAGCTTTCTTT. Protein: CASSHEKEAFF.